The clone carrying this T cell receptor (beta chain) showed up many times. Compared with germline, one end of the junction differs, possibly owing to a read error. The read terminates 3 residues before the CDR3 end, so the remaining end is supplied by the germline J gene. Sequencing input was equivalent genomic DNA from CVID and controls. Sequencing used immunoSEQ multiplex PCR; TCRdb keeps in-frame clones, though not all of them. The sample was found to contain some 60,000 clones, and every one recurs. The CDR3 sequence is 15 residues long. Germline-derived CDR1 and CDR2 are LNHDA and SQIVND (reference sequence). The entry originates in a study of T cell clonality in common variable immunodeficiency. Both groups were predominantly of Caucasian heritage.

The chain links TRBV19 to TRBJ2-5, with TRBD2 identical over 9 bases. The sequenced sample was peripheral blood mononuclear cells. The receptor comes from a person aged 18 to 75 in good health. The CDR3 protein is CAGSSLLAGRETQYF. The sequenced CDR3 bases are TGTGCCGGTAGTAGCCTCCTAGCGGGAAGAGAGACC.